Ten or more counts support the clone carrying this TCR beta chain. The target antigen is unknown. The sample is drawn from a study of T-cell reconstitution after alpha-beta-depleted transplantation in children. Preparing the TCRbeta library involved the use of unique molecular identifiers. One entry per CDR3 protein, called by TCRdb with MiXCR from the PCR reads. The table has 150,000 to 250,000 distinct CDR3 sequences, 5.5% to 7% seen once. Study-level findings and limits: T cells produced anew were the main source of T-cell counts and diversity one year after transplant. Expanded graft clones numbering several hundred reportedly gave rise to alpha-beta T cells about two months after transplant. Some patients showed high day-60 TCRbeta diversity, which derived from surviving recipient T cells and thymic progenitors.

This specimen consisted of PBMCs, obtained before TCRalphabeta/CD19-depleted stem cell transplant. The origin of this receptor is a girl under three years old with combined immunodeficiency, due to receive a stem cell transplant.

The CDR3 spells CASRTPGRPGEQFF. In DNA, the CDR3 is TGTGCCAGCAGGACACCGGGACGACCGGGTGAGCAGTTCTTC. V and J are TRBV28 and TRBJ2-1; either TRBD1 or TRBD2 may supply D (5 bases each). V dropped 6 bases and J dropped 9 bases, with 18 bases sitting between them. CDR3 length: 14 residues. Per germline, CDR1 MDHEN and CDR2 SYDVKM.